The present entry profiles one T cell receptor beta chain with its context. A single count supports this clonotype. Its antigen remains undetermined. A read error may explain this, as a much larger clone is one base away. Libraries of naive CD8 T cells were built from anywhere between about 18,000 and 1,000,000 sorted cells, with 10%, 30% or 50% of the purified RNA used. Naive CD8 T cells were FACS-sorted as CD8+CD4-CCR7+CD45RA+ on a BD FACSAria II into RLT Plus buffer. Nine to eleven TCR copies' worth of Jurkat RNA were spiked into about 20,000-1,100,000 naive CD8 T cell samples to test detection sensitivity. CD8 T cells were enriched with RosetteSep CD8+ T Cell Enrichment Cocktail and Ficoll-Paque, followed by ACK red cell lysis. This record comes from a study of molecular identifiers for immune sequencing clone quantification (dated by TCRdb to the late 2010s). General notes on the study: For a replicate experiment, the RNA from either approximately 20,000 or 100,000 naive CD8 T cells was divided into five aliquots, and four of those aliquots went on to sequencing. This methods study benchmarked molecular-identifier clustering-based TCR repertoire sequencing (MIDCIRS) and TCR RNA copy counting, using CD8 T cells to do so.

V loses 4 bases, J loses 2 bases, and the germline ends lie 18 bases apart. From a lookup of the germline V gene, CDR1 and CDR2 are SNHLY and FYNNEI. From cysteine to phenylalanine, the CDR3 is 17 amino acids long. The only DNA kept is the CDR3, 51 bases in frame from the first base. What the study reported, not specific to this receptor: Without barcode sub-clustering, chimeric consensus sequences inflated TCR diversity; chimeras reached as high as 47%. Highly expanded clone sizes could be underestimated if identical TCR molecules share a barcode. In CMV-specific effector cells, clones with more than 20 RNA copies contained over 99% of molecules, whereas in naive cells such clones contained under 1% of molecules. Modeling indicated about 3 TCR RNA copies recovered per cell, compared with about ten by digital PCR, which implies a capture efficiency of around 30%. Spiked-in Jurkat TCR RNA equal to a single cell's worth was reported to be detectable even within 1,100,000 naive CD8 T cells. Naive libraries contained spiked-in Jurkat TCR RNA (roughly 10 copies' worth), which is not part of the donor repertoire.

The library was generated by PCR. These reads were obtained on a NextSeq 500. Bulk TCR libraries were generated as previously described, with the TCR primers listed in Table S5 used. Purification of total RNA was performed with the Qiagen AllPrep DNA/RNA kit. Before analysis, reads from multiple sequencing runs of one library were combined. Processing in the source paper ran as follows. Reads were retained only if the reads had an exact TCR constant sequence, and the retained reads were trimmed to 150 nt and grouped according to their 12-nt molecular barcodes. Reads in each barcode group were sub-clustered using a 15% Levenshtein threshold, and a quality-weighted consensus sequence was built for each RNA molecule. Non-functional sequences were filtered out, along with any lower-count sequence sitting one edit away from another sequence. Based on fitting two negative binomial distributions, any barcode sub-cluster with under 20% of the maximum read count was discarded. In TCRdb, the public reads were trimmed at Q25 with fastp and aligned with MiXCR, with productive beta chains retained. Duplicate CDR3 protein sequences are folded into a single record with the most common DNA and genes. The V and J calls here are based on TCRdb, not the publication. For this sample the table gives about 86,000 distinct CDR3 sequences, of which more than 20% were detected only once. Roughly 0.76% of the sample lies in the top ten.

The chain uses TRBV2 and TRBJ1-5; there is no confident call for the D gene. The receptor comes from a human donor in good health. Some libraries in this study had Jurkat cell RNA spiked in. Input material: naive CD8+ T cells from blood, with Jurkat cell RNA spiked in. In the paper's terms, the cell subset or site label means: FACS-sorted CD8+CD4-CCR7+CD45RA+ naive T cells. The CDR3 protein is CASSGILPGIRNQPQHF. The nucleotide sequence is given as TGTGCCAGCAGTGGAATCCTCCCCGGGATACGCAATCAGCCCCAGCATTTT. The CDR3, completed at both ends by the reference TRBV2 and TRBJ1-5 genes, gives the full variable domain EPEVTQTPSHQVTQMGQEVILRCVPISNHLYFYWYRQILGQKVEFLVSFYNNEISEKSEIFDDQFSVERPDGSNFTLKIRSTKLEDSAMYFCASSGILPGIRNQPQHFGDGTRLSIL.